Included here is one T cell receptor (beta chain) sequence, with context. CDR1 and CDR2 from the germline V gene are SGHTA and FQGNSA. With V trimmed by 1 base and J by 4 bases, 4 bases remained unmatched. The length of the CDR3 is 15 residues. The source of the sample is a study of blood T cell repertoires in COVID-19. The wider study: The United States, Italy and Spain provided the acute and convalescent COVID-19 samples. The cDNA or gDNA used as material had been derived from T cells, B-cell-depleted T cells, or PBMCs.

How the authors handled the data: Estimates of nucleated cell counts were drawn from the amplification of reference gene primers. Sequencing was performed with immunoSEQ multiplex PCR; in TCRdb, only in-frame clones are kept and a portion is missing. The DNA gave D and trimming, while V, J and clone size come from that table. The sample contains about 190,000 clones, roughly 87% of which appear only once. This chain connects TRBV7-2 to TRBJ1-1; 9 bases agree with TRBD1. Source material: peripheral blood. The TCR comes from a middle-aged woman with acute or convalescent COVID-19. The CDR3 DNA reads as TGTGCCAGCAGCTTAGTGGGACAGGGTGGCACTGAAGCTTTCTTT. Its protein is CASSLVGQGGTEAFF.